This passage covers 19 T cell receptor beta chains from one sample sequenced in a study of CD8 T cells in Susac syndrome. Random hexamers served to reverse transcribe roughly 0.5 to 1 ug RNA. TCRdb re-called the immunoSEQ multiplex PCR reads with MiXCR, one entry per CDR3 protein. Among 120,000 or so distinct CDR3 sequences listed, about 94% were seen once. The material sequenced was CD8+ T cells from PBMCs. The origin of the receptors is a human donor with Susac syndrome.

The gene calls are TRBV19 and TRBJ2-1; 11 bases line up with TRBD2. The CDR3 is made up of 18 amino acids. The germline CDR1 and CDR2 sequences are LNHDA and SQIVND (reference sequence). Trimming at V came to 1 base and at J to 0 bases, leaving 5 bases not matched to a gene. This CDR3 reads CASSIGRLAGSSYNEQFF. The CDR3, as DNA: TGTGCCAGTAGTATAGGCCGACTAGCGGGGAGCTCCTACAATGAGCAGTTCTTC.

The rearrangement links TRBV6-4 to TRBJ2-2; TRBD2 agrees at 7 bases. Trimming took 3 bases from V and 5 from J; bases not matched to a gene: 3. Germline V gives CDR1 MRHNA, CDR2 SNTAGT. The CDR3 has 14 residues. CDR3 sequence (DNA): TGTGCCAGCAGTGAGGGCGGGAGTACCGGGGAGCTGTTTTTT. Translated, it gives CASSEGGSTGELFF.

This sequence joins TRBV3-1 and TRBJ2-3; TRBD2 agrees at 9 bases. Looked up from germline, CDR1 is LGHDT and CDR2 is YNNKEL (reference sequence). The J segment lost 5 bases and the V segment lost 8 bases, leaving 11 bases of the junction unmatched. The CDR3 loop spans 15 amino acids. This CDR3 is CASGLISGSEDTQYF. CDR3 in DNA: TGTGCCAGCGGGCTTATTAGCGGGAGTGAAGATACGCAGTATTTT.

The V and J genes are TRBV6-5 and TRBJ2-3; 11 nucleotides line up with TRBD2. The CDR3 loop spans 15 amino acids. Trimming cost V 5 bases and J 6 bases; bases outside gene matches: 7. CDR1 and CDR2 (germline): MNHEY, SVGAGI. The CDR3 DNA follows: TGTGCCAGCAGTGGGACTAGCGGTACGCTGGATACGCAGTATTTT. It specifies CASSGTSGTLDTQYF.

This clonotype was counted a few times. The gene calls are TRBV7-2 and TRBJ2-3; 7 bases fit TRBD2. The V and J ends lost 3 bases and 1 base, in that order; junction bases with no gene match: 1. The CDR3 loop spans 14 amino acids. Germline values: CDR1 SGHTA, CDR2 FQGNSA. CDR3 loop: CASSLAGGTDTQYF. The CDR3 DNA is TGTGCCAGCAGCTTGGCGGGGGGCACAGATACGCAGTATTTT.

This sequence joins TRBV13 and TRBJ1-3; 7 bases fit TRBD1. The CDR3 covers 15 residues. In germline, CDR1 is PRHDT, CDR2 FYEKMQ (reference sequence). J was trimmed by 3 bases and V by 4 bases; bases with no gene match: 6. For the CDR3, the DNA is TGTGCCAGCAGCTCGGGACAGAAACTTGGAAACACCATATATTTT. This encodes CASSSGQKLGNTIYF.

The V call is TRBV4-2, the J call TRBJ2-3, with D hard to call. Trimming shortened V by 0 bases and J by 2 bases, and 9 bases separated the two germline ends. Germline V gene sequence: CDR1 LGHNA, CDR2 YNFKEQ. CDR3 length equals 15 residues. CDR3 in amino acids: CASSQDWPDTDTQYF. CDR3 in DNA: TGTGCCAGCAGCCAAGATTGGCCAGACACAGATACGCAGTATTTT.

The chain employs TRBV30 and TRBJ1-2; no clear D. Trimming removed 4 bases from V and 7 bases from J, with 13 bases in between. Per germline, CDR1 GTSNPN and CDR2 SVGIG (reference sequence). The CDR3 length is 12 residues. The CDR3 nucleotides read TGTGCCTGGACCCAGCGGGGAGCTGGCTACACCTTC. Its translation is CAWTQRGAGYTF.

This chain links TRBV3-1 with TRBJ2-1; 13 nucleotides line up with TRBD2. CDR1 LGHDT and CDR2 YNNKEL come from the germline V gene (reference sequence). Germline trimming cut 6 bases from V and 6 bases from J; bases unmatched to any gene: 11. The CDR3 length is 17 residues. The CDR3: CASSQGTSGAPINEQFF. The CDR3 DNA is TGTGCCAGCAGTCAGGGGACTAGCGGGGCCCCTATCAATGAGCAGTTCTTC.

The chain employs TRBV5-1 and TRBJ2-7; the D is unclear. Trimming took off 3 bases at V and 0 bases at J, with 13 bases between the two ends. Germline-derived CDR1 and CDR2 are SGHRS and YFSETQ. The CDR3 length is 15 residues. CDR3: CASSSSWPPSYEQYF. DNA for the CDR3: TGCGCCAGCAGCTCGTCATGGCCACCCTCCTACGAGCAGTACTTC.

The V and J genes are TRBV7-6 and TRBJ1-6, with 8 bases lining up with TRBD1. Looked up from germline, CDR1 is SGHVS and CDR2 is FNYEAQ. With V trimmed by 5 bases and J by 1 base, 4 bases remained unmatched. The CDR3 has 16 residues. This chain's CDR3 is CASSPRQGSYNSPLHF. The CDR3 bases are TGTGCCAGCAGCCCCCGACAGGGGTCCTATAATTCACCCCTCCACTTT.

The CDR3 here is CSARVSLGALGQPQHF. CDR3 coding DNA: TGCAGTGCTAGAGTATCTTTGGGGGCACTTGGTCAGCCCCAGCATTTT. V is TRBV20-1 and J is TRBJ1-5; D is possibly TRBD1 (6 bases). Trimming stripped 1 base from V and 6 bases from J, with 19 bases between. The CDR3 has 16 residues. Germline V gives CDR1 DFQATT, CDR2 SNEGSKA (reference sequence).

The chain has TRBV6-1 and TRBJ1-5; a possible D gene is TRBD1 (5 bases). The length of the CDR3 is 16 residues. Trimming cost V 2 bases and J 2 bases, with 13 bases left between them. Germline CDR1 reads MNHNS; CDR2 reads SASEGT. The CDR3 spells CASSESAGGGNQPQHF. The CDR3 nucleotides are TGTGCCAGCAGTGAATCAGCAGGAGGGGGCAATCAGCCCCAGCATTTT.

V is TRBV9 and J is TRBJ2-2; D gene unclear. CDR3 length: 13 amino acids. V shed 0 bases and J shed 6 bases, with 6 bases lying between them. Germline V CDR1 and CDR2: SGDLS, YYNGEE. CDR3 bases: TGTGCCAGCAGCGTAGGTCAACCCGGGGAGCTGTTTTTT. This sequence encodes CASSVGQPGELFF.

The CDR3 DNA reads as TGTGCCAGCAAAAACGGGATCTCTGGGGCCAACGTCCTGACTTTC. This translates into CASKNGISGANVLTF. The chain joins TRBV9 to TRBJ2-6; D is perhaps TRBD2 (5 bases). Looked up from germline, CDR1 is SGDLS and CDR2 is YYNGEE. With 6 bases removed from V and 0 bases from J, the gap between germline ends came to 10 bases. The CDR3 is made up of 15 amino acids. The full variable domain, completed using reference TRBV9 and TRBJ2-6, is DSGVTQTPKHLITATGQRVTLRCSPRSGDLSVYWYQQSLDQGLQFLIQYYNGEERAKGNILERFSAQQFPDLHSELNLSSLELGDSALYFCASKNGISGANVLTFGAGSRLTVL.

The chain couples TRBV7-6 to TRBJ2-2; TRBD2 matches at 10 bases. The V gene's germline CDR1 is SGHVS and CDR2 FNYEAQ. This CDR3 is built from 16 residues. J was trimmed by 6 bases and V by 5 bases; bases with no gene match: 9. The CDR3 protein is CASSRTGTSDPGELFF. As DNA, the CDR3 is TGTGCCAGCAGCCGAACAGGGACTAGCGATCCCGGGGAGCTGTTTTTT.

The rearrangement joins TRBV20-1 to TRBJ1-2, with 9 bases fitting TRBD1. The CDR3 sequence is 15 residues long. V lost 0 bases, J lost 6 bases, and 8 bases stayed unmatched. The germline V gene has CDR1 DFQATT and CDR2 SNEGSKA (reference sequence). The CDR3 DNA sequence: TGCAGTGCTAGAGATAGGGACAGGGTCTCGCATGGCTACACCTTC. Translation gives CSARDRDRVSHGYTF.

The rearrangement links TRBV4-1 to TRBJ2-1; D possibly corresponds to TRBD2 (6 bases). Germline lookup yields CDR1 MGHRA and CDR2 YSYEKL. The CDR3 is 17 amino acids. V was pared by 0 bases and J by 4 bases, with 16 bases between. CDR3 in DNA: TGCGCCAGCAGCCAAGAGCCCGACGCGGGGATGTACAATGAGCAGTTCTTC. This translates into CASSQEPDAGMYNEQFF.

J is TRBJ2-3 and V is TRBV24-1; D ambiguous. Looked up from germline, CDR1 is KGHDR and CDR2 is SFDVKD. The V and J ends lost 1 base and 2 bases respectively, with 6 bases between them. The CDR3 is made up of 14 amino acids. In DNA, the CDR3 is TGTGCCACCAGTGATTTTGACTCCACAGATACGCAGTATTTT. Translating gives CATSDFDSTDTQYF.